This record looks at one TCR beta chain sequence and its context. Trimming took 5 bases from V and 3 from J; bases not matched to a gene: 3. This CDR3 is 13 amino acids long. CDR1 is LNHDA, CDR2 SQIVND, per germline (reference sequence). The protocol was immunoSEQ multiplex PCR, while the TCRdb copy is restricted to in-frame clones and leaves out a portion. This sample yields just under 100,000 clones, of which 80% are seen a single time; 5.4% belongs to the top ten. This specimen belongs to a study of glioma-infiltrating T cells after dendritic cell vaccination. Time point in this sample: after dendritic cell vaccination, including at tumor progression/relapse.

This material consisted of blood, taken after dendritic cell vaccination. The source of this sequence is a human donor with glioblastoma. The genes are TRBV19 and TRBJ1-2; 7 bases fit TRBD1. CDR3 DNA: TGTGCCAGTAGTCTCAGGGGGTACTATGGCTACACCTTC. It encodes CASSLRGYYGYTF.